These 19 T cell receptor beta chains originate from one sample sequenced in a study of blood T cell repertoires in COVID-19. Method: immunoSEQ multiplex PCR; TCRdb's copy keeps in-frame clones and lacks some. This table has some 250,000 clones, roughly 85% appearing once. Sample: peripheral blood. The receptors come from a woman aged 18-29 years with acute or convalescent COVID-19.

The rearrangement joins TRBV7-2 to TRBJ1-4; perhaps TRBD1 as D (6 bases). The germline V gene encodes CDR1 SGHTA and CDR2 FQGNSA. The length of the CDR3 is 15 residues. With 5 bases removed from V and 6 bases from J, the gap between germline ends came to 16 bases. For the CDR3, the DNA is TGTGCCAGCAGCCTTGTGGCAGGGGCGGATGAAAAACTGTTTTTT. Its protein is CASSLVAGADEKLFF.

The genes are TRBV27 and TRBJ2-7, with TRBD1 matching 9 bases. Germline V gene lookup returns CDR1 MNHEY and CDR2 SMNVEV (reference sequence). Unmatched junction bases numbered 14, after V lost 6 bases and J lost 5 bases. The CDR3 has 16 residues. CDR3 sequence: CASSKITGTGLHEQYF. In nucleotides, the CDR3 is TGTGCCAGCAGCAAAATAACCGGGACAGGGTTGCACGAGCAGTACTTC.

The chain links TRBV10-3 to TRBJ2-2; TRBD2 matches at 14 bases. There are 17 residues in the CDR3. After removal of 6 bases from V and 3 bases from J, the junction contained 6 bases not matched to a gene. The V gene's germline CDR1 is ENHRY and CDR2 SYGVKD. CDR3 in DNA: TGTGCCATCAGGCCGGGACTAGCGGGAGCTTACACCGGGGAGCTGTTTTTT. It codes for CAIRPGLAGAYTGELFF.

The rearrangement links TRBV28 to TRBJ1-4; TRBD1 agrees at 8 bases. The germline V gene encodes CDR1 MDHEN and CDR2 SYDVKM. This CDR3 has 14 amino acids. Trimming removed 5 bases from V and 3 bases from J; junction bases left unmatched: 2. The CDR3 sequence: CASSPTGANEKLFF. In nucleotides, the CDR3 is TGTGCCAGCAGTCCGACAGGGGCTAATGAAAAACTGTTTTTT.

The V call is TRBV2, the J call TRBJ2-7; D possibly corresponds to TRBD2 (6 bases). Between the trimmed V and J ends, which lost 6 bases and 4 bases, there was a span of 13 bases. The CDR3 sequence is 13 residues long. Germline values: CDR1 SNHLY, CDR2 FYNNEI. The CDR3 is CASRVSSGYEQYF. CDR3 in DNA: TGTGCCAGCAGGGTTTCGAGCGGGTACGAGCAGTACTTC. The full variable domain, rest sourced from reference TRBV2 and TRBJ2-7, is EPEVTQTPSHQVTQMGQEVILRCVPISNHLYFYWYRQILGQKVEFLVSFYNNEISEKSEIFDDQFSVERPDGSNFTLKIRSTKLEDSAMYFCASRVSSGYEQYFGPGTRLTVT.

The V gene is TRBV14, the J gene TRBJ2-7; the D is unclear. CDR1 is SGHDN, CDR2 FVKESK, per germline. The CDR3 has 13 residues. The V and J ends lost 3 bases and 2 bases respectively, with 8 bases between them. The CDR3 DNA follows: TGTGCCAGCAGCCATGGTGGCCCCTACGAGCAGTACTTC. It specifies CASSHGGPYEQYF.

DNA for the CDR3: TGTGCCAGCGGCAAAAAGTTTGGGACAGGGGTCACGCTAGCGGACTACTACGAGCAGTACTTC. Residues: CASGKKFGTGVTLADYYEQYF. This chain joins TRBV27 and TRBJ2-7; 10 bases line up with TRBD1. Germline values: CDR1 MNHEY, CDR2 SMNVEV (reference sequence). Losses at the gene ends were 8 bases for V and 3 bases for J; bases not matched to a gene: 28. This CDR3 comprises 21 residues.

The V call is TRBV10-3, the J call TRBJ2-5, with 10 positions matching TRBD2. CDR1 ENHRY and CDR2 SYGVKD come from the germline V gene. This CDR3 has 14 residues. V was pared by 8 bases and J by 2 bases, with 5 bases of the junction left unmatched. The DNA of the CDR3 is TGTGCCATCGGTACTAGCGGGAAGCAAGAGACCCAGTACTTC. Protein sequence: CAIGTSGKQETQYF.

The chain carries TRBV9 and TRBJ2-1; perhaps TRBD2 as D (6 bases). The V gene's germline CDR1 is SGDLS and CDR2 YYNGEE. Trimming took off 5 bases at V and 12 bases at J, with 21 bases between the two ends. This CDR3 contains 14 residues. The CDR3 loop is CASRAGTGQDVQFF. As DNA, the CDR3 is TGTGCCAGCAGAGCCGGGACTGGGCAAGATGTGCAGTTCTTC.

Only one count was recorded for this clone. The rearrangement uses TRBV19 and TRBJ1-2; D gene ambiguous. CDR1 and CDR2 (germline): LNHDA, SQIVND (reference sequence). V lost 7 bases, J lost 4 bases, and 13 bases lay in between. The CDR3 runs to 13 residues. The CDR3 region has the DNA TGTGCCAGTATTGGCAGGCCACCCTATGGCTACACCTTC. This codes for CASIGRPPYGYTF.

V and J are TRBV6-1 and TRBJ2-2, with 9 bases lining up with TRBD2. The J segment lost 6 bases and the V segment lost 4 bases, leaving 9 bases of the junction unmatched. The CDR3 is made up of 16 amino acids. Germline-derived CDR1 and CDR2 are MNHNS and SASEGT. In nucleotides, the CDR3 is TGTGCCAGCAGTGGGCCCGGGACTAGCAGGTCCGGGGAGCTGTTTTTT. Residues: CASSGPGTSRSGELFF.

The J gene is TRBJ2-7, the V gene TRBV7-9, with TRBD1 matching 9 bases. The length of the CDR3 is 15 residues. Germline assignment: CDR1 SEHNR and CDR2 FQNEAQ (reference sequence). J gave up 3 bases and V 4 bases, and 7 bases lay outside the gene matches. The CDR3 bases are TGTGCCAGCAGCTCCCGGGACAGGGCGGGCTACGAGCAGTACTTC. Its protein is CASSSRDRAGYEQYF.

The chain uses TRBV5-1 and TRBJ1-3, with D perhaps matching TRBD1 (5 bases). CDR1 and CDR2 from the germline V gene are SGHRS and YFSETQ. Trimming pared 4 bases from V and 4 bases from J, leaving 15 bases between. This CDR3 is built from 15 residues. The CDR3 reads CASSPNGGLGNTIYF. The DNA of the CDR3 is TGCGCCAGCAGCCCAAACGGGGGACTCGGAAACACCATATATTTT.

The V and J genes are TRBV7-2 and TRBJ2-5, with 9 positions matching TRBD1. Per the germline V gene, CDR1 is SGHTA and CDR2 is FQGNSA. The J segment lost 6 bases and the V segment lost 0 bases, leaving 11 bases of the junction unmatched. This CDR3 comprises 17 residues. The CDR3: CASSLAGATGGEKTQYF. The CDR3 DNA follows: TGTGCCAGCAGCTTAGCTGGAGCCACAGGGGGCGAGAAGACCCAGTACTTC.

The J gene is TRBJ2-7, the V gene TRBV5-1, with a tentative D call TRBD1 (6 bases). Germline CDR1 reads SGHRS; CDR2 reads YFSETQ. Trimming cost V 6 bases and J 1 base, with 14 bases left between them. The CDR3 spans 14 residues. The CDR3 loop is CASTRGLGSYEQYF. CDR3 bases: TGCGCCAGCACGAGGGGGTTAGGGTCCTACGAGCAGTACTTC.

The chain employs TRBV6-5 and TRBJ1-1, with TRBD1 matching over 8 bases. With 2 bases clipped from V and 5 bases from J, the junction kept 10 bases outside the gene matches. This CDR3 has 16 residues. Germline CDR1 MNHEY, CDR2 SVGAGI. The CDR3 region has the DNA TGTGCCAGCAGTTACGGACCGACAGGGGTATTGACTGAAGCTTTCTTT. Translated: CASSYGPTGVLTEAFF.

CDR3 amino acids: CASSQENRNTEAFF. The CDR3 bases are TGTGCCAGCAGCCAAGAAAACAGGAACACTGAAGCTTTCTTT. The J gene is TRBJ1-1, the V gene TRBV3-1 (or the pseudogene TRBV3-2), with D uncertain. This CDR3 spans 14 amino acids. Germline values: CDR1 LGHDT, CDR2 YNNKEL (reference sequence). V gave up 0 bases and J gave up 1 base, with 6 bases separating them.

This chain connects TRBV5-1 to TRBJ2-1; tentative D call: TRBD1 (5 bases). This CDR3 contains 13 residues. Germline V gives CDR1 SGHRS, CDR2 YFSETQ. Trimming removed 0 bases at V and 8 bases at J, with 9 bases between. The CDR3 bases are TGCGCCAGCAGCTTGGGCAGGGTTTATGAGCAGTTCTTC. Translating it yields CASSLGRVYEQFF. The full variable domain, completed using reference TRBV5-1 and TRBJ2-1, is KAGVTQTPRYLIKTRGQQVTLSCSPISGHRSVSWYQQTPGQGLQFLFEYFSETQRNKGNFPGRFSGRQFSNSRSEMNVSTLELGDSALYLCASSLGRVYEQFFGPGTRLTVL.

V usage is TRBV19 and J usage is TRBJ1-1; weak D call: TRBD1 (6 bases). With 3 bases removed from V and 3 bases from J, the gap between germline ends came to 23 bases. The germline CDR1 and CDR2 sequences are LNHDA and SQIVND (reference sequence). The CDR3 has 18 amino acids. CDR3 DNA: TGTGCCAGTAGTATGGCCGGGGCAGGGGCCCGCCGCGACACTGAAGCTTTCTTT. Translated: CASSMAGAGARRDTEAFF.